The clone carrying this T cell receptor (beta chain) was seen repeatedly, ten times or more. Germline V gene data show CDR1 as SGHVS and CDR2 as FQNEAQ. This CDR3 region has 14 residues. The V and J ends lost 5 bases and 7 bases respectively, with 17 bases between them. Clinicians diagnosed patients from clinical symptoms, serum thyroxine and TRAb, thyroid ultrasound and orbital computed tomography. The data derive from a study of T cells in Graves' hyperthyroidism and ophthalmopathy. There were TCR beta CDR3 regions amplified from RNA transcripts. Using the HTBI primer set, a first-round RT-PCR was run on the TCR CDR3. TCRdb reprocessed the multiplex PCR reads via MiXCR and lists one record per CDR3 protein. In the table there are about 400,000 distinct CDR3 sequences, about 13% of which are singletons.

The sample consisted of blood. This sequence was found in a woman aged 18 to 35 with Graves' hyperthyroidism. This chain links TRBV7-8 with TRBJ1-1, with a weak D call TRBD1 (5 bases). CDR3 in DNA: TGTGCCAGCAGCCCGGGACGGGTATGGAGTGAAGCTTTCTTT. It is translated as CASSPGRVWSEAFF.